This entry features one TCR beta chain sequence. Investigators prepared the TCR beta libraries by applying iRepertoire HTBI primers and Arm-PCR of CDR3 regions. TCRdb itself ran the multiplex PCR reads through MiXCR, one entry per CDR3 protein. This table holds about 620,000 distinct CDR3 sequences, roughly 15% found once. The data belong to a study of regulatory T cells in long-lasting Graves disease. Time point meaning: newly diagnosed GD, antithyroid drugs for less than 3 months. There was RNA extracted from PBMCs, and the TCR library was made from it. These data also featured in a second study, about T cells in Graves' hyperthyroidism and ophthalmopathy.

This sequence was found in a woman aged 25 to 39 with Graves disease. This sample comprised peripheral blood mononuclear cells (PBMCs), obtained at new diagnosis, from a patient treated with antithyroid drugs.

For the CDR3, the DNA is TGTGCCAGCAGTCCCCGGCTAGCGGGAGATACGCAGTATTTT. It is translated as CASSPRLAGDTQYF. The V gene is TRBV27, the J gene TRBJ2-3, with 8 nucleotides matching TRBD2. Germline CDR1 and CDR2: MNHEY and SMNVEV (reference sequence). This CDR3 spans 14 amino acids. V was clipped by 5 bases and J by 5 bases; unmatched bases: 6.